The 20 T cell receptor beta chains given below trace back to one sample, sequenced in a study of cytomegalovirus exposure and HLA in healthy donors. With 60 Vbeta and 13 Jbeta primers, the PCR was carried out. The repertoire was sequenced with immunoSEQ multiplex PCR; TCRdb's copy has only in-frame clones and lacks some. The table shows roughly 180,000 clones, with 84% occurring only once. Sequencing used PBMCs. The origin of the receptors is a man aged 30 to 45 in good health and CMV-seronegative.

This chain connects TRBV7-9 to TRBJ2-7, with D tentatively TRBD1 (6 bases). Germline CDR1 and CDR2: SEHNR and FQNEAQ (reference sequence). The CDR3 is 15 amino acids. V was trimmed by 6 bases and J by 1 base, leaving 16 bases between them. This CDR3 is CASSLTGTSSYEQYF. Written as DNA, the CDR3 is TGTGCCAGCAGTTTAACCGGGACAAGTTCCTACGAGCAGTACTTC.

The chain links TRBV28 to TRBJ1-4; the D gene is possibly TRBD1 (6 bases). There are 15 residues in the CDR3. Looked up from germline, CDR1 is MDHEN and CDR2 is SYDVKM. With 6 bases removed from V and 5 bases from J, the gap between germline ends came to 16 bases. This CDR3 is CASRPRDRYNEKLFF. The DNA of the CDR3 is TGTGCCAGCAGACCTCGCGACAGGTACAATGAAAAACTGTTTTTT.

This chain connects TRBV6-5 to TRBJ2-3, with 7 bases aligning to TRBD2. CDR1 MNHEY and CDR2 SVGAGI come from the germline V gene. The CDR3 covers 16 residues. Trimming took 0 bases from V and 4 from J; bases not matched to a gene: 7. The CDR3 region has the DNA TGTGCCAGCAGTTACTCGAGTGGCGGGGGAGCAGATACGCAGTATTTT. Translation gives CASSYSSGGGADTQYF.

The rearrangement links TRBV4-1 to TRBJ2-3, with 8 bases that match TRBD1. V gave up 4 bases and J gave up 5 bases; unmatched junction bases: 11. The CDR3 totals 16 residues. Germline V gene lookup returns CDR1 MGHRA and CDR2 YSYEKL. CDR3 region: CASSRLDRGFIDTQYF. The CDR3 DNA sequence: TGCGCCAGCAGCCGGTTAGACAGGGGTTTCATAGATACGCAGTATTTT.

Only one count was recorded for this clone. The chain carries TRBV19 and TRBJ2-1; the D is unclear. V was clipped by 5 bases and J by 10 bases, with 9 bases between them. Germline CDR1 LNHDA, CDR2 SQIVND (reference sequence). The CDR3 contains 11 residues. Here the CDR3 DNA reads TGTGCCAGTAGTTACGGGTTGGAGCAGTTCTTC. This sequence encodes CASSYGLEQFF.

The V gene is TRBV7-9, the J gene TRBJ1-4; D ambiguous. CDR3 length: 16 residues. Per germline, CDR1 SEHNR and CDR2 FQNEAQ (reference sequence). With 1 base removed from V and 0 bases from J, the gap between germline ends came to 9 bases. CDR3 nucleotides: TGTGCCAGCAGCTTAGGACACGGAACAACTAATGAAAAACTGTTTTTT. This codes for CASSLGHGTTNEKLFF.

The CDR3: CASSLRDRNTGELFF. CDR3 in DNA: TGTGCCAGCAGCTTACGGGACAGGAACACCGGGGAGCTGTTTTTT. V is TRBV11-2 and J is TRBJ2-2, with 7 positions matching TRBD1. V lost 2 bases, J lost 1 base, and 1 base stayed unmatched. The CDR3 is made up of 15 amino acids. The germline gives CDR1 SGHAT, CDR2 FQNNGV.

The gene calls are TRBV7-2 and TRBJ1-5; possibly TRBD1 for D (6 bases). CDR3 length: 15 amino acids. Germline assignment: CDR1 SGHTA and CDR2 FQGNSA. V lost 4 bases and J 9 bases, leaving 19 bases between the germline ends. As DNA, the CDR3 is TGTGCCAGCAGCTCCCTCGGTGGGGGGGGGCCGCCCCAGCATTTT. Residues: CASSSLGGGGPPQHF.

This clone appeared a few times. The chain carries TRBV28 and TRBJ1-1; D is unclear. Germline V gives CDR1 MDHEN, CDR2 SYDVKM. The CDR3 extends over 11 amino acids. V lost 6 bases to trimming and J lost 3 bases, with 5 bases between them. The CDR3 DNA sequence: TGTGCCAGCAGGGAGTACACTGAAGCTTTCTTT. This sequence encodes CASREYTEAFF.

This sequence joins TRBV9 and TRBJ1-2; D is possibly TRBD1 (5 bases). With 7 bases removed from V and 4 bases from J, the gap between germline ends came to 17 bases. The germline gives CDR1 SGDLS, CDR2 YYNGEE. CDR3 length equals 14 residues. The CDR3 sequence is CASRRRGRSYGYTF. In nucleotides, the CDR3 is TGTGCCAGCCGAAGACGGGGGAGAAGCTATGGCTACACCTTC.

The chain is built from TRBV6-6 and TRBJ2-1; no definite D call. Germline assignment: CDR1 MNHNY and CDR2 SVGAGI (reference sequence). The ends were cut back, 7 bases at V and 6 bases at J, with 7 bases in the middle. The CDR3 runs 11 residues. DNA of the CDR3: TGTGCCAGCACCTGGAGCAATGAGCAGTTCTTC. Residues: CASTWSNEQFF.

Comments on this clone: This CDR3 fails to terminate in the conserved phenylalanine or tryptophan, so it likely reflects a read error. No DNA is shown, since the ends of the CDR3 on it are uncertain; the CDR3 is the one TCRdb lists. This chain's CDR3 is CASSQETGPLL. The rearrangement joins TRBV4-1 to TRBJ1-2; the table calls TRBD1, which could not be checked here. CDR1 and CDR2 (germline): MGHRA, YSYEKL. The CDR3 is 11 residues long, ends included.

The rearrangement joins TRBV9 to TRBJ2-3, with a tentative D call TRBD2 (7 bases). CDR1 is SGDLS, CDR2 YYNGEE, per germline. The CDR3 has 15 amino acids. V was clipped by 2 bases and J by 2 bases, with 12 bases between them. CDR3 coding DNA: TGTGCCAGCAGCGTGGGCGGGGGCCTCACAGATACGCAGTATTTT. Translating gives CASSVGGGLTDTQYF.

The rearrangement uses TRBV7-9 and TRBJ2-7; TRBD2 matches 11 bases. Germline-derived CDR1 and CDR2 are SEHNR and FQNEAQ (reference sequence). The CDR3 loop spans 14 amino acids. Trimming removed 4 bases from V and 6 bases from J; junction bases left unmatched: 5. The chain's CDR3 is CASSYSGRACEQYF. The CDR3 DNA is TGTGCCAGCAGCTATAGCGGGAGGGCCTGCGAGCAGTACTTC.

Details on this clone: The junction does not match germline at one end; this may be a read error. This chain joins TRBV5-1 and TRBJ2-7; unclear D gene. Germline V gene data show CDR1 as SGHRS and CDR2 as YFSETQ. The CDR3 spans 14 residues. CDR3 loop: CASSLSAGKYEQHF. CDR3 in DNA: TGCGCCAGCAGCTTGTCGGCAGGCAAATACGAGCAGCACTTC.

The CDR3 DNA reads as TGTGCCAGTAGTATAGTCAGGGGAAGGAACACTGAAGCTTTCTTT. Translation gives CASSIVRGRNTEAFF. The rearrangement joins TRBV19 to TRBJ1-1; possibly TRBD1 for D (6 bases). The germline V and J ends were trimmed by 1 base and 1 base, with 10 bases remaining between them. The CDR3 length is 15 residues. CDR1 is LNHDA, CDR2 SQIVND, per germline (reference sequence).

J is TRBJ2-3 and V is TRBV5-4, with D possibly matching TRBD2 (7 bases). The CDR3 spans 17 residues. Germline CDR1 is SGHNT and CDR2 is YYREEE (reference sequence). V was trimmed by 5 bases and J by 0 bases, leaving 19 bases between them. The CDR3 reads CASRRGGGRTSTDTQYF. CDR3 in DNA: TGTGCCAGCAGGCGAGGGGGGGGTAGGACTAGCACAGATACGCAGTATTTT.

This clone was observed once. The chain employs TRBV9 and TRBJ2-6; D may be TRBD1 (5 bases). The V gene's germline CDR1 is SGDLS and CDR2 YYNGEE. V was trimmed by 0 bases and J by 0 bases, leaving 10 bases between them. The CDR3 runs 17 residues. CDR3 amino acids: CASSVAQVHSGANVLTF. For the CDR3, the DNA is TGTGCCAGCAGCGTAGCACAGGTCCACTCTGGGGCCAACGTCCTGACTTTC.

The rearrangement links TRBV15 to TRBJ2-3, with 8 positions matching TRBD2. This CDR3 has 14 residues. After removal of 5 bases from V and 0 bases from J, the junction contained 1 base not matched to a gene. Germline V gene sequence: CDR1 LNHNV, CDR2 YYDKDF (reference sequence). The DNA of the CDR3 is TGTGCCACCAGCGCGGGAGGTAGCACAGATACGCAGTATTTT. Residues: CATSAGGSTDTQYF.

This chain joins TRBV7-9 and TRBJ1-1, with TRBD1 as a possible D gene (5 bases). Germline V gene sequence: CDR1 SEHNR, CDR2 FQNEAQ (reference sequence). CDR3 size: 14 residues. Between the trimmed V and J ends, which lost 5 bases and 6 bases, there was a span of 16 bases. The CDR3 bases are TGTGCCAGCAGCCCACAAGGGGCTGGGTCTGAAGCTTTCTTT. Encoded protein: CASSPQGAGSEAFF.